Each of the 19 T cell receptor beta chains below was sequenced from the same sample in a study of long-term antiretroviral therapy in people with HIV. An immunoSEQ assay, version v3.0, was performed at survey level. Data came from immunoSEQ multiplex PCR; TCRdb stores just in-frame clones and leaves some out. The table includes 35,000 or so clones, around 84% detected once. The material was unsorted PBMCs, obtained just under 2.9 years before starting antiretroviral therapy. The origin of the receptors is a woman aged 30 to 39 with HIV.

The chain employs TRBV30 and TRBJ1-1; 10 bases map to TRBD1. CDR1 is GTSNPN and CDR2 is SVGIG in the germline V gene (reference sequence). This CDR3 spans 13 amino acids. Trimming removed 5 bases from V and 4 bases from J; junction bases left unmatched: 4. CDR3 region: CAWAGTGVTEAFF. In DNA form, the CDR3 reads TGTGCCTGGGCCGGGACAGGGGTCACTGAAGCTTTCTTT.

The chain recombines TRBV6-6 with TRBJ1-2; D remains ambiguous. CDR3 length: 14 residues. The V end was cut by 0 bases, the J end by 4 bases, with 9 bases between. Per the germline V gene, CDR1 is MNHNY and CDR2 is SVGAGI (reference sequence). The CDR3 reads CASSYSIGFYGYTF. In DNA, the CDR3 is TGTGCCAGCAGTTACTCGATAGGGTTCTATGGCTACACCTTC.

The gene calls are TRBV2 and TRBJ2-4; tentative D call: TRBD1 (6 bases). CDR1 is SNHLY and CDR2 is FYNNEI in the germline V gene. Trimming took off 4 bases at V and 12 bases at J, with 13 bases between the two ends. This CDR3 spans 12 amino acids. CDR3 nucleotide sequence: TGTGCCAGCAGTGTAATTGGGACAAATCAGTACTTC. It yields the protein CASSVIGTNQYF.

This chain joins TRBV18 and TRBJ1-5, with D possibly being TRBD1 (6 bases). Germline V gene data show CDR1 as KGHSH and CDR2 as LQKENI. The ends were cut back, 2 bases at V and 7 bases at J, with 9 bases in the middle. The CDR3 runs to 13 residues. The CDR3 here is CASSPGQIQPQHF. DNA of the CDR3: TGTGCCAGCTCACCAGGACAGATCCAGCCCCAGCATTTT.

This chain connects TRBV9 to TRBJ2-3; 9 nucleotides line up with TRBD2. The germline CDR1 and CDR2 sequences are SGDLS and YYNGEE. After removal of 0 bases from V and 5 bases from J, the junction contained 7 bases not matched to a gene. This CDR3 region has 16 residues. The CDR3 nucleotides are TGTGCCAGCAGCGTAGGTCCTAGCGGGGAACTAGATACGCAGTATTTT. Protein product: CASSVGPSGELDTQYF.

The chain recombines TRBV9 with TRBJ2-6, with no clear D. Trimming removed 0 bases from V and 1 base from J, with 5 bases in between. CDR3 length equals 15 residues. Germline values: CDR1 SGDLS, CDR2 YYNGEE. The CDR3: CASSVVGSGANVLTF. The CDR3 DNA is TGTGCCAGCAGCGTAGTAGGGTCTGGGGCCAACGTCCTGACTTTC.

This chain links TRBV19 with TRBJ2-6, with a tentative D call TRBD1 (5 bases). V lost 3 bases and J lost 7, with 10 bases in between. Looked up from germline, CDR1 is LNHDA and CDR2 is SQIVND (reference sequence). The CDR3 consists of 14 residues. The CDR3 DNA follows: TGTGCCAGTAGTATTGCAGGGTTCGCCAACGTCCTGACTTTC. This encodes CASSIAGFANVLTF.

The CDR3 is CASSKQGITDTQYF. CDR3 DNA sequence: TGCGCCAGCAGCAAACAGGGGATCACAGATACGCAGTATTTT. The chain uses TRBV5-1 and TRBJ2-3, with 7 bases matching TRBD1. The germline V gene has CDR1 SGHRS and CDR2 YFSETQ. This CDR3 is 14 amino acids long. V shed 4 bases and J 2 bases; nucleotides not matched to a gene: 4.

This clone appeared a single time. The chain joins TRBV9 to TRBJ1-2; a possible D gene is TRBD1 (6 bases). V was shortened by 8 bases and J by 7 bases, with 12 bases between the two germline ends. The V gene's germline CDR1 is SGDLS and CDR2 YYNGEE. The CDR3 length is 11 residues. This chain's CDR3 is CASNTGFGYTF. DNA for the CDR3: TGTGCCAGTAACACAGGGTTTGGCTACACCTTC.

This chain links TRBV2 with TRBJ1-3; D uncertain. V was pared by 6 bases and J by 2 bases, with 11 bases between. Germline V gives CDR1 SNHLY, CDR2 FYNNEI. The CDR3 spans 14 residues. For the CDR3, the DNA is TGTGCCAGCAGGGTTAGGGAGACTGGAAACACCATATATTTT. It encodes CASRVRETGNTIYF.

The V and J genes are TRBV5-6 and TRBJ2-2; no reliable D call. V was pared by 0 bases and J by 1 base, with 13 bases between. The CDR3 spans 17 residues. Looked up from germline, CDR1 is SGHDT and CDR2 is YYEEEE. The CDR3: CASSLDLTAGNTGELFF. CDR3 in DNA: TGTGCCAGCAGCTTGGACTTGACGGCAGGGAACACCGGGGAGCTGTTTTTT.

The chain has TRBV5-5 and TRBJ2-3; no reliable D call. The V gene lost 0 bases and the J gene lost 3 bases, with 5 bases spanning the gap. CDR3 length: 13 residues. Per germline, CDR1 SGHKS and CDR2 YYEKEE (reference sequence). The CDR3 loop reads CASSLVGTDTQYF. The CDR3 DNA reads TGTGCCAGCAGCTTGGTCGGGACAGATACGCAGTATTTT.

CDR3 in amino acids: CATSRDLQGGGYTF. CDR3 in DNA: TGTGCCACCAGCAGAGATCTACAGGGAGGTGGCTACACCTTC. The chain joins TRBV15 to TRBJ1-2, with a possible D match to TRBD1 (6 bases). Looked up from germline, CDR1 is LNHNV and CDR2 is YYDKDF (reference sequence). V lost 0 bases, J lost 7 bases, and 12 bases lay in between. This CDR3 spans 14 amino acids.

This sequence joins TRBV10-3 and TRBJ2-4; maybe TRBD1 (6 bases). Germline values: CDR1 ENHRY, CDR2 SYGVKD. V lost 2 bases and J lost 1, with 6 bases in between. The CDR3 totals 14 residues. This CDR3 is CAISEQGAKNIQYF. DNA of the CDR3: TGTGCCATCAGTGAGCAGGGGGCCAAAAACATTCAGTACTTC.

This sequence joins TRBV7-3 and TRBJ1-2; a possible D gene is TRBD1 (5 bases). V lost 1 base and J lost 2, with 5 bases in between. This CDR3 has 13 amino acids. Germline-derived CDR1 and CDR2 are SGHTA and FQGTGA. The CDR3 nucleotides read TGTGCCAGCAGCTTAAAGGGGAACTATGGCTACACCTTC. It is translated as CASSLKGNYGYTF. Full variable domain (outside the CDR3, taken from reference TRBV7-3 and TRBJ1-2): GAGVSQTPSNKVTEKGKYVELRCDPISGHTALYWYRQSLGQGPEFLIYFQGTGAADDSGLPNDRFFAVRPEGSVSTLKIQRTERGDSAVYLCASSLKGNYGYTFGSGTRLTVV.

The chain has TRBV13 and TRBJ2-7; D possibly matches TRBD1 or TRBD2 (5 bases each). The CDR3 contains 13 residues. The V gene's germline CDR1 is PRHDT and CDR2 FYEKMQ (reference sequence). V lost 5 bases, J lost 6 bases, and 14 bases lay in between. CDR3 DNA: TGTGCCAGCAGCCCCTTGGGGGTCGGCGAGCAGTACTTC. Its translation: CASSPLGVGEQYF.

The J gene is TRBJ1-1, the V gene TRBV5-1; no clear D gene. The V end was cut by 4 bases, the J end by 3 bases, with 16 bases between. The CDR3 runs 15 residues. Germline V gene data show CDR1 as SGHRS and CDR2 as YFSETQ. The CDR3 sequence is CASSAEGYGDTEAFF. CDR3 in DNA: TGCGCCAGCAGCGCCGAGGGATACGGGGACACTGAAGCTTTCTTT.

The V and J genes are TRBV27 and TRBJ2-1; D is uncertain. The CDR3 contains 14 residues. Trimming left V 8 bases short and J 0 bases short, with 11 bases between. Germline CDR1 is MNHEY and CDR2 is SMNVEV (reference sequence). CDR3 loop: CASGETRSYNEQFF. The CDR3 DNA reads as TGTGCCAGCGGAGAGACACGCTCCTACAATGAGCAGTTCTTC.

This chain uses TRBV14 with TRBJ1-2; perhaps TRBD1 as D (5 bases). Deletions cut 1 base from V and 3 bases from J, with 9 bases between. Germline V lookup: CDR1 SGHDN, CDR2 FVKESK. The CDR3 runs 14 residues. The CDR3 is CASSQVLGDYGYTF. The CDR3 nucleotides read TGTGCCAGCAGCCAAGTATTGGGGGACTATGGCTACACCTTC.